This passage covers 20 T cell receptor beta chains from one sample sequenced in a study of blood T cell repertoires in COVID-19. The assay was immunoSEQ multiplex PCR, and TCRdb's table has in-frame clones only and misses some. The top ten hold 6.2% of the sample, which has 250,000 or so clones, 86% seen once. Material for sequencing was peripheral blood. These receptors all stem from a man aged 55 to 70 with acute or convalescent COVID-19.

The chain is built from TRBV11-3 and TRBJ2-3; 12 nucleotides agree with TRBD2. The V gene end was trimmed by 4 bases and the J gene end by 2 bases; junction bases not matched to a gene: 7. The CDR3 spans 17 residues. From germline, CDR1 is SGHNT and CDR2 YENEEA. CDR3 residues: CASSSGLAGLDTDTQYF. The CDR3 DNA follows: TGTGCCAGCAGCTCGGGACTAGCGGGTCTTGACACAGATACGCAGTATTTT. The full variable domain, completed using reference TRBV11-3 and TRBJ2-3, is EAGVVQSPRYKIIEKKQPVAFWCNPISGHNTLYWYLQNLGQGPELLIRYENEEAVDDSQLPKDRFSAERLKGVDSTLKIQPAELGDSAVYLCASSSGLAGLDTDTQYFGPGTRLTVL.

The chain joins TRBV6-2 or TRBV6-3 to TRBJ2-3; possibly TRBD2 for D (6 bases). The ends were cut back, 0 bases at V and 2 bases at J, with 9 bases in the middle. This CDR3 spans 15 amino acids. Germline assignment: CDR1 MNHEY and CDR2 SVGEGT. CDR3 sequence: CASSYSSSATDTQYF. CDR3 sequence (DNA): TGTGCCAGCAGTTACTCGTCTAGCGCCACAGATACGCAGTATTTT.

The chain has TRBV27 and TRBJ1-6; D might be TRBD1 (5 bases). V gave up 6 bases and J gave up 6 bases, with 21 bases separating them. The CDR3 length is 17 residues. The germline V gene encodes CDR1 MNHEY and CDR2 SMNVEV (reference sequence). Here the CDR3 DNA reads TGTGCCAGCAGCCCTGTGGGAGGGACGGTCCCTAATTCACCCCTCCACTTT. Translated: CASSPVGGTVPNSPLHF.

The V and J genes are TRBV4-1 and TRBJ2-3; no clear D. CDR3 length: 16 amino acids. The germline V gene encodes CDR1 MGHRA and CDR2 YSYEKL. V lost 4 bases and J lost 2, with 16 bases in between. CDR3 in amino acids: CASSPSSRQFTDTQYF. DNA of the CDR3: TGCGCCAGCAGCCCCAGCTCGCGGCAGTTCACAGATACGCAGTATTTT.

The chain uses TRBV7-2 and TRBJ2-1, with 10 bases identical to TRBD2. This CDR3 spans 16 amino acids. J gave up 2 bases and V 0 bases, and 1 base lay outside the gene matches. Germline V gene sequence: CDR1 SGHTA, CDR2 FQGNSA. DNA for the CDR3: TGTGCCAGCAGCTTAGCCCTAGCGGGAGCCTACAATGAGCAGTTCTTC. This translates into CASSLALAGAYNEQFF.

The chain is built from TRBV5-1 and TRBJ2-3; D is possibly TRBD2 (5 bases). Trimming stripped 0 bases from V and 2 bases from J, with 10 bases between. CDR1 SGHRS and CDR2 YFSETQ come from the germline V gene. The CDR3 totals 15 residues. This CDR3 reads CASSLEGGYTDTQYF. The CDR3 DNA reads TGCGCCAGCAGCTTGGAAGGCGGGTACACAGATACGCAGTATTTT.

CDR3 in amino acids: CASSRRAALIRYEQYF. The CDR3 DNA is TGTGCCAGCAGCCGGAGGGCAGCCCTTATTAGATACGAGCAGTACTTC. The chain employs TRBV28 and TRBJ2-7, with D perhaps matching TRBD2 (6 bases). Germline values: CDR1 MDHEN, CDR2 SYDVKM. Trimming shortened V by 6 bases and J by 4 bases, and 22 bases separated the two germline ends. This CDR3 is 16 amino acids long. Complete variable domain (other parts from reference TRBV28 and TRBJ2-7): DVKVTQSSRYLVKRTGEKVFLECVQDMDHENMFWYRQDPGLGLRLIYFSYDVKMKEKGDIPEGYSVSREKKERFSLILESASTNQTSMYLCASSRRAALIRYEQYFGPGTRLTVT.

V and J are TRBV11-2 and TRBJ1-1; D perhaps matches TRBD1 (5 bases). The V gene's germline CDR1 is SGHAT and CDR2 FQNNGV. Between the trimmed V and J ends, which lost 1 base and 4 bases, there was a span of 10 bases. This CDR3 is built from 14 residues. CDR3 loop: CASSLARGGTEAFF. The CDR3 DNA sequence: TGTGCCAGCAGCTTAGCAAGGGGTGGCACTGAAGCTTTCTTT.

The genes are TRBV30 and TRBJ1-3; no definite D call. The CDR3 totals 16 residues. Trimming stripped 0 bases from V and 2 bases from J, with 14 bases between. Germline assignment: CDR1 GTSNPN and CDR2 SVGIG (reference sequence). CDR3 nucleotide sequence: TGTGCCTGGAGTGTACCGAAAACAGCAGCTGGAAACACCATATATTTT. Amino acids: CAWSVPKTAAGNTIYF.

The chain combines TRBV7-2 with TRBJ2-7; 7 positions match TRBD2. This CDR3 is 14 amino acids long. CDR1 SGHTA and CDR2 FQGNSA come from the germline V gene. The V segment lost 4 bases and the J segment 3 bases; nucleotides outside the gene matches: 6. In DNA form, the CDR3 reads TGTGCCAGCAGCTCCCCCAGCGGGATCTACGAGCAGTACTTC. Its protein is CASSSPSGIYEQYF.

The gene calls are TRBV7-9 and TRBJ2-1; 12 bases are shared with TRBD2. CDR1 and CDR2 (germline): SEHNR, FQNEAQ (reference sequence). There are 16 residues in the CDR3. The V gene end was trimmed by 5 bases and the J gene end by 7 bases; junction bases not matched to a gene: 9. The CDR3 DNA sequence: TGTGCCAGCAGCAATAAGGCTAGCGGGAGGGGTAATGAGCAGTTCTTC. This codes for CASSNKASGRGNEQFF.

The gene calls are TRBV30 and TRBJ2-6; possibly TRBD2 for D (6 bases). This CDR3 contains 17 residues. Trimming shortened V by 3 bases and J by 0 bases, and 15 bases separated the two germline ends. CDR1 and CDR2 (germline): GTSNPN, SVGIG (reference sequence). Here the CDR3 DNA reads TGTGCCTGGAGATTGGGGGGTAGCTCCTCTGGGGCCAACGTCCTGACTTTC. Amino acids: CAWRLGGSSSGANVLTF.

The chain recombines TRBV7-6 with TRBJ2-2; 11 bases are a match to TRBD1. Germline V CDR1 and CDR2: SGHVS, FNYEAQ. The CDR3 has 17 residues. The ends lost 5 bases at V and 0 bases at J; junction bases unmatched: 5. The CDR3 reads CASSGRTGGPNTGELFF. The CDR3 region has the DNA TGTGCCAGCAGCGGACGGACAGGGGGCCCGAACACCGGGGAGCTGTTTTTT.

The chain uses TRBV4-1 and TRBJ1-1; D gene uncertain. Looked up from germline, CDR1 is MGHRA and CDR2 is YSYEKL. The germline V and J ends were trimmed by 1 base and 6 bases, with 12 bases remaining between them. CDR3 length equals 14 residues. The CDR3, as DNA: TGCGCCAGCAGCCAAGTGGGAGGGTCCCCTGAAGCTTTCTTT. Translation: CASSQVGGSPEAFF.

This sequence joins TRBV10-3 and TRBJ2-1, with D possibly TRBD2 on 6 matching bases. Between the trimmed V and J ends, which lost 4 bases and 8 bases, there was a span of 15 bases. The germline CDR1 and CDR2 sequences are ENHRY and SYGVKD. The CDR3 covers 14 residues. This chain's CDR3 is CAISAGGKFDEQFF. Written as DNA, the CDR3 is TGTGCCATCAGTGCGGGCGGGAAGTTCGATGAGCAGTTCTTC.

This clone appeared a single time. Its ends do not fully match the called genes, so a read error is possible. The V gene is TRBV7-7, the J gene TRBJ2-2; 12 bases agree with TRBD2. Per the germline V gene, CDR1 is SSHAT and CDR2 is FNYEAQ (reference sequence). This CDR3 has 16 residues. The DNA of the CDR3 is TGTGCTAGCAGCCCTAGCGGGAGGGTGGACACCGGGGAGCTGTTTTTT. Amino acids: CASSPSGRVDTGELFF.

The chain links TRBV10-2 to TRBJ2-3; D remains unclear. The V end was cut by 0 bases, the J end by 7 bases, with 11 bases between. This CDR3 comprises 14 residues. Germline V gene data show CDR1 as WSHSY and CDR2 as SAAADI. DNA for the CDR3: TGCGCCAGCAGTGAGTCGGGTGGAGTGAATACGCAGTATTTT. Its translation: CASSESGGVNTQYF.

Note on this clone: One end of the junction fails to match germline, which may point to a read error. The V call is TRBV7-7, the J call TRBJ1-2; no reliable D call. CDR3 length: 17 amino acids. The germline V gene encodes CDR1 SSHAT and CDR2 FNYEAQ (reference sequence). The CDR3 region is CASRPPQTTRGRYGYTF. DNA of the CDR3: TGTGCTAGCAGACCACCACAGACAACCCGAGGGAGATATGGCTACACCTTC.

This CDR3 reads CASSPRSQGSNTGELFF. The CDR3 DNA is TGTGCCAGCTCACCACGGTCGCAGGGCAGCAACACCGGGGAGCTGTTTTTT. The chain carries TRBV18 and TRBJ2-2; tentatively, D is TRBD1 (5 bases). V lost 1 base to trimming and J lost 2 bases, with 14 bases between them. Looked up from germline, CDR1 is KGHSH and CDR2 is LQKENI. The CDR3 totals 17 residues.

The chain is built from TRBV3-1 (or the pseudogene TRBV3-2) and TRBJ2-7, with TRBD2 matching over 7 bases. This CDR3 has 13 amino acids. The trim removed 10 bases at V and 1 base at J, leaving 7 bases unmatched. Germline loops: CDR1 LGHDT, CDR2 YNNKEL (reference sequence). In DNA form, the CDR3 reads TGTGCCACCGAGCGGGGTCCTTCCTACGAGCAGTACTTC. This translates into CATERGPSYEQYF.